This TCR beta chain was sequenced in a study of vaccination and CD4 T cells after COVID-19. Study as a whole: Overlapping SARS-CoV-2, HCoV-NL63, HCoV-OC43 and HCoV-229E spike peptides stimulated the cells.

Treatment of the sample: roughly 10-day PBMC culture with coronavirus spike peptide pools or control peptides (ViraFEST assay). General observations from the study: The appearance of a median about 90% of reactive clones in convalescent patients occurred only post-vaccination.

With the Oncomine TCR Beta short-read assay, DNA from cultured CD4+ T cells was sequenced. Once CD4+ T cells had been cultured, genomic DNA was extracted from them. A single record per CDR3 protein comes from TCRdb applying MiXCR to the PCR reads. The data hold roughly 13,000 distinct CDR3 sequences, with around 50% observed a single time. The CDR3 is 14 amino acids. The V and J ends lost 3 bases and 8 bases respectively, with 17 bases between them. The germline CDR1 and CDR2 sequences are DFQATT and SNEGSKA (reference sequence). In regard to this clonotype: Antigen: not known.

What was sequenced was CD4+ T cells from blood, cultured in vitro. This TCR derives from a human donor who had recovered from COVID-19. The chain links TRBV20-1 to TRBJ2-1; weak D call: TRBD2 (6 bases). CDR3 residues: CSASGRGVSDEQFF. In DNA, the CDR3 is TGCAGTGCTAGTGGGCGGGGTGTCTCGGATGAGCAGTTCTTC.